This T cell receptor beta chain was found in a study of response to subunit inactivated influenza vaccine. TCRdb fed the RT-PCR reads into MiXCR, producing one record per CDR3 protein. Among roughly 760,000 distinct CDR3 sequences, 20% to 25% were seen once, and the ten largest hold about 9.4%. The V and J ends lost 0 bases and 7 bases, in that order; junction bases with no gene match: 4. The length of the CDR3 is 14 residues. From germline, CDR1 is DFQATT and CDR2 SNEGSKA (reference sequence). Whole-study results and caveats: It was the authors' suggestion that each seasonal influenza vaccination recruits few new T cells.

This clonotype showed up just a few times. Its antigen is unknown. The source of this sequence is a man in his fifties who received an inactivated influenza vaccine. The chain uses TRBV20-1 and TRBJ1-4; 8 bases match TRBD1. Sequences were derived from PBMCs from blood, sampled less than 6 days after vaccination. CDR3 sequence: CSARDPGTGEKLFF. As DNA, the CDR3 is TGCAGTGCTAGAGATCCCGGGACAGGTGAAAAACTGTTTTTT.